This entry concerns a single T cell receptor beta chain. Its antigen is currently unknown. This entry belongs to a study of graft-versus-host responses after intestinal transplantation. Only in-frame clones appear in the TCRdb table, and some are missing; sequencing was by immunoSEQ multiplex PCR. Among roughly 120,000 clones listed, 80% to 95% were seen once. This CDR3 contains 15 residues. Germline CDR1 and CDR2: MDHEN and SYDVKM. V was pared by 5 bases and J by 5 bases, with 6 bases of the junction left unmatched. The chain carries TRBV28 and TRBJ2-2, with TRBD2 matching 9 bases. The specimen was unstimulated CD8+ T cells sorted from spleen or lymph node cells, collected before intestinal transplant. This receptor was identified in a human donor who received an intestinal transplant. The CDR3 region is CASSPLAGETGELFF. The DNA of the CDR3 is TGTGCCAGCAGTCCGTTAGCGGGAGAAACCGGGGAGCTGTTTTTT. Using reference TRBV28 and TRBJ2-2 for the parts outside the CDR3, the full variable domain is DVKVTQSSRYLVKRTGEKVFLECVQDMDHENMFWYRQDPGLGLRLIYFSYDVKMKEKGDIPEGYSVSREKKERFSLILESASTNQTSMYLCASSPLAGETGELFFGEGSRLTVL.